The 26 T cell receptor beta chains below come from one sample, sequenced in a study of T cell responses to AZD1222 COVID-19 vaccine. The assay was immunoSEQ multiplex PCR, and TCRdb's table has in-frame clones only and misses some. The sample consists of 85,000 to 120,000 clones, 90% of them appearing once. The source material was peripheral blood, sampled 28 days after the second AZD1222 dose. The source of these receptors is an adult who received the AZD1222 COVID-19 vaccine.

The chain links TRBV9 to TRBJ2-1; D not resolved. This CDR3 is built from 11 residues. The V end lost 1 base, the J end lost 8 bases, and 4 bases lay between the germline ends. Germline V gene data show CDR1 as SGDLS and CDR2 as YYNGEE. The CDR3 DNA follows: TGTGCCAGCAGCGTAAACCATGAGCAGTTCTTC. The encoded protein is CASSVNHEQFF.

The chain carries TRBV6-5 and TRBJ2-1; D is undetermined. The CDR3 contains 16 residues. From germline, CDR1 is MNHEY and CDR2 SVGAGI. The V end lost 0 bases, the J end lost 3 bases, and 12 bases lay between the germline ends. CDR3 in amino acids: CASSYSRRGVYNEQFF. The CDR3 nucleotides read TGTGCCAGCAGTTACTCTCGGCGAGGAGTCTACAATGAGCAGTTCTTC.

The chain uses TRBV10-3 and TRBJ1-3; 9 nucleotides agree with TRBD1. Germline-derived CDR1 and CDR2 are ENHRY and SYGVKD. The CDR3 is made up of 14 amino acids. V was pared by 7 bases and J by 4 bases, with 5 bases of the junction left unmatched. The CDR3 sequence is CAINSGQGGNTIYF. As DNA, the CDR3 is TGTGCCATCAACTCGGGACAGGGCGGAAACACCATATATTTT.

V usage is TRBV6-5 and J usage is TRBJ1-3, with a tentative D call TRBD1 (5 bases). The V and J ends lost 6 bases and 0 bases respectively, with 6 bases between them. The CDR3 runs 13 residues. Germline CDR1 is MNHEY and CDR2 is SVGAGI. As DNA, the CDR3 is TGTGCCAGCAGCGGGACCTCTGGAAACACCATATATTTT. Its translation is CASSGTSGNTIYF.

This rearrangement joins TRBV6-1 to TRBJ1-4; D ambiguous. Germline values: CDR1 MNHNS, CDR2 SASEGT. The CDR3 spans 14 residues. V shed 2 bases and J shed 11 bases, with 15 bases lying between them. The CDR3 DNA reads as TGTGCCAGCAGTGAAAGGTTGGCGGATATGAAACTGTTTTTT. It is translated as CASSERLADMKLFF.

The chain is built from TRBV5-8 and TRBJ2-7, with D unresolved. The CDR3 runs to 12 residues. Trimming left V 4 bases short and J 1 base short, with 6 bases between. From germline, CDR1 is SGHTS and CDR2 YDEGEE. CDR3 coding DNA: TGTGCCAGCAGCCGTTTTTCCTACGAGCAGTACTTC. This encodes CASSRFSYEQYF.

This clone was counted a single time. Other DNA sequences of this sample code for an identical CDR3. The CDR3 loop is CSVGTDSGNTIYF. CDR3 in DNA: TGCAGCGTCGGGACGGACTCTGGAAACACCATATATTTT. The gene calls are TRBV29-1 and TRBJ1-3, with a tentative D call TRBD1 (5 bases). CDR1 and CDR2 from the germline V gene are SQVTM and ANQGSEA. Deletions cut 6 bases from V and 0 bases from J, with 9 bases between. The CDR3 is made up of 13 amino acids.

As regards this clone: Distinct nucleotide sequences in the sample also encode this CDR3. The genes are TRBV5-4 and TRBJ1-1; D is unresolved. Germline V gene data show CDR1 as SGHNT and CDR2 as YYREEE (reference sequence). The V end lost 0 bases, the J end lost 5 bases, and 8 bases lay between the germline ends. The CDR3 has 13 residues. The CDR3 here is CASSLGGRTEAFF. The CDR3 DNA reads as TGTGCCAGCAGCTTGGGCGGGCGGACTGAAGCTTTCTTT. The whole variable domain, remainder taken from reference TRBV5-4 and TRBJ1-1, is ETGVTQSPTHLIKTRGQQVTLRCSSQSGHNTVSWYQQALGQGPQFIFQYYREEENGRGNFPPRFSGLQFPNYSSELNVNALELDDSALYLCASSLGGRTEAFFGQGTRLTVV.

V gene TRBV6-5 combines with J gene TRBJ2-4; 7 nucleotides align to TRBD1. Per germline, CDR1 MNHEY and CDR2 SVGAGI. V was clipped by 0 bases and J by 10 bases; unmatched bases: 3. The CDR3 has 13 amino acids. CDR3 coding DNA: TGTGCCAGCAGTTACTCCAGGGGACAGATTCAGTACTTC. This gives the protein CASSYSRGQIQYF.

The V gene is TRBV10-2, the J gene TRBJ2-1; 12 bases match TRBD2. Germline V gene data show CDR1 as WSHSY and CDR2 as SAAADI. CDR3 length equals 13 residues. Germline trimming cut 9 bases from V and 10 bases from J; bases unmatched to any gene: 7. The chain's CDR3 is CASKTSGGEEQFF. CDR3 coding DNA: TGCGCCAGTAAGACTAGCGGGGGTGAGGAGCAGTTCTTC.

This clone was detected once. The DNA for the CDR3 is TGCGCCAGCAGCCTATTAGCGGGGAGGGAGCAGTACTTC. Encoded protein: CASSLLAGREQYF. V gene TRBV4-1 combines with J gene TRBJ2-7, with 8 bases fitting TRBD2. From germline, CDR1 is MGHRA and CDR2 YSYEKL. There are 13 residues in the CDR3. Trimming removed 4 bases from V and 7 bases from J; junction bases left unmatched: 6.

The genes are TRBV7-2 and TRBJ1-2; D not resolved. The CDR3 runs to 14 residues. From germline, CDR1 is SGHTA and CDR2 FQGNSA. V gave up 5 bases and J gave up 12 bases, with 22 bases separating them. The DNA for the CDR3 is TGTGCCAGCAGCCAAGCTTTTATGGGGAATCATAACACCTTC. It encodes CASSQAFMGNHNTF.

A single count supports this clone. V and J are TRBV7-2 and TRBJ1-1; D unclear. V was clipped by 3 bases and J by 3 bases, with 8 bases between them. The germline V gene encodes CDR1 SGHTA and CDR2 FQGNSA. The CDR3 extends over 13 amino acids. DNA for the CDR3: TGTGCCAGCAGCTTGGTCAGAGACACTGAAGCTTTCTTT. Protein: CASSLVRDTEAFF.

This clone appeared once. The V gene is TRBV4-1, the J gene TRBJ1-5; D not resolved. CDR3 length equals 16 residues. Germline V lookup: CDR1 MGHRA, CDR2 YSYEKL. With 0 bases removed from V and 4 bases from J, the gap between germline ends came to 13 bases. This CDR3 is CASSQETGLRNQPQHF. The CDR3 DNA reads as TGCGCCAGCAGCCAAGAAACGGGTTTAAGAAATCAGCCCCAGCATTTT.

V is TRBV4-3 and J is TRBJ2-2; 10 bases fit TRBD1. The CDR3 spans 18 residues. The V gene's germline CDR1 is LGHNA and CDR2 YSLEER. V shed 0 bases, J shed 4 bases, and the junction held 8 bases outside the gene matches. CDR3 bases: TGCGCCAGCAGCCAAGACGAACGACAGGGGGCGATCACCGGGGAGCTGTTTTTT. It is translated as CASSQDERQGAITGELFF.

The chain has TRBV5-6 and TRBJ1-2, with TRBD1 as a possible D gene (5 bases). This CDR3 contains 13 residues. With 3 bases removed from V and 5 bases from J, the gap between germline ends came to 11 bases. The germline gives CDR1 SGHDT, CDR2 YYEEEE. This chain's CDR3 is CASSSQGGYGYTF. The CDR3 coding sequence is TGTGCCAGCAGCTCTCAGGGAGGTTATGGCTACACCTTC.

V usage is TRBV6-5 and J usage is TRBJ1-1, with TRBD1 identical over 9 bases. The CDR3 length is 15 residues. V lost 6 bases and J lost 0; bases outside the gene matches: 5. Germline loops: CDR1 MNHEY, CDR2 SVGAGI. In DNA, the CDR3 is TGTGCCAGCAGGTCGACAGGGGGGGTGAACACTGAAGCTTTCTTT. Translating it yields CASRSTGGVNTEAFF.

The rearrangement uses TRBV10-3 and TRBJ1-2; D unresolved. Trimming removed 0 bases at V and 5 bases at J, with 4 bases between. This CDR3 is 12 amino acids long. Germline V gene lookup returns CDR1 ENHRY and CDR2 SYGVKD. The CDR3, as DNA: TGTGCCATCAGTGAGTCGACGTATGGCTACACCTTC. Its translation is CAISESTYGYTF.

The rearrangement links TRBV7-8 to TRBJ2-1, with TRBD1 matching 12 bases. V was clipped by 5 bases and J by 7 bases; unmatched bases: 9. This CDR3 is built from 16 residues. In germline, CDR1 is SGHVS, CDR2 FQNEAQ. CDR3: CASSPGTGGGWNEQFF. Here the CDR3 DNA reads TGTGCCAGCAGCCCAGGGACAGGGGGCGGTTGGAATGAGCAGTTCTTC.

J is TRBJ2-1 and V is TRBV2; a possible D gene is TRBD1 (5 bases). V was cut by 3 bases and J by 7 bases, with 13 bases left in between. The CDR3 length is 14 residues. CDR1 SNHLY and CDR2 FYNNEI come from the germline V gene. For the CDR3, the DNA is TGTGCCAGCAGTGACACCAGGGAAGTTAATGAGCAGTTCTTC. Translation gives CASSDTREVNEQFF.

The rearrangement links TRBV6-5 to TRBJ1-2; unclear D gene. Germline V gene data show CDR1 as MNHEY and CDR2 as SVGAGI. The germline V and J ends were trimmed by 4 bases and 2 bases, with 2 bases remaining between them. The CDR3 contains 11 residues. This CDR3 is CASSSNYGYTF. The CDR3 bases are TGTGCCAGCAGTTCAAACTATGGCTACACCTTC.

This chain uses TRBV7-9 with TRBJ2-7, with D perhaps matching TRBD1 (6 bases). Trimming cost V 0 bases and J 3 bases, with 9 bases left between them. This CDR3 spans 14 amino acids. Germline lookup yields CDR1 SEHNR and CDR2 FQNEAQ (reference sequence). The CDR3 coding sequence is TGTGCCAGCAGCTTAGCAGGGGGAAACTACGAGCAGTACTTC. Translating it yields CASSLAGGNYEQYF. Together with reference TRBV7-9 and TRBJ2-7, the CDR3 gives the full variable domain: DTGVSQNPRHKITKRGQNVTFRCDPISEHNRLYWYRQTLGQGPEFLTYFQNEAQLEKSRLLSDRFSAERPKGSFSTLEIQRTEQGDSAMYLCASSLAGGNYEQYFGPGTRLTVT.

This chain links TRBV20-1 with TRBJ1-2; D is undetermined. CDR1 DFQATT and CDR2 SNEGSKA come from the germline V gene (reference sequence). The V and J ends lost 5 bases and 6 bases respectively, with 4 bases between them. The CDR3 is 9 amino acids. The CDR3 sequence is CSAFHGYTF. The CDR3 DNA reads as TGCAGTGCTTTTCATGGCTACACCTTC.

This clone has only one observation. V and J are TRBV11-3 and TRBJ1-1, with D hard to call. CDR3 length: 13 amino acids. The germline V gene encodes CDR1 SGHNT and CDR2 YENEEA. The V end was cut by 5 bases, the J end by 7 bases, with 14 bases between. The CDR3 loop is CASSRSSGGEAFF. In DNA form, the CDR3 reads TGTGCCAGCAGCCGGAGCTCGGGTGGTGAAGCTTTCTTT.

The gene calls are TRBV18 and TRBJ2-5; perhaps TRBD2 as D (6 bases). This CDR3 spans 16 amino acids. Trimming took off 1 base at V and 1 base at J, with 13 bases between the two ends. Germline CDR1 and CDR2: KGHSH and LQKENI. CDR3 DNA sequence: TGTGCCAGCTCACCACAGGGGCGGGGCGTCCAAGAGACCCAGTACTTC. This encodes CASSPQGRGVQETQYF.

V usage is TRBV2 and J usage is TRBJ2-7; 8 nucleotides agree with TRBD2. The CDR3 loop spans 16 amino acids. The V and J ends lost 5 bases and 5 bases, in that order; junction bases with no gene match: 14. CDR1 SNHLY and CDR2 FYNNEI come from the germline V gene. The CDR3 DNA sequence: TGTGCCAGCAGTCAAATAGGGACTAGATCCTCTCACGAGCAGTACTTC. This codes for CASSQIGTRSSHEQYF.